What follows are 29 T cell receptor beta chains derived from one specimen sequenced in a study of regulatory T cells in long-lasting Graves disease. Stated time point: newly diagnosed GD, antithyroid drugs for less than 3 months. PBMC-extracted RNA yielded the TCR library. CDR3 regions were amplified by Arm-PCR using iRepertoire HTBI primers to build TCR beta libraries. TCRdb redid the calling of the multiplex PCR reads with MiXCR, one entry per CDR3 protein. The sample comprises some 220,000 distinct CDR3 sequences, around a fifth of which are singletons, and over 9.5% rests with the top ten. These data are also associated with another study on T cells in Graves' hyperthyroidism and ophthalmopathy.

Sample: peripheral blood mononuclear cells (PBMCs), taken at new diagnosis, from a patient treated with antithyroid drugs. Receptors originate from a woman in her 30s with Graves disease.

As for this clonotype: A read error may be the cause here, since a much bigger clone is one base away. This chain joins TRBV4-1 and TRBJ1-2, with D unresolved. The CDR3 contains 14 residues. CDR1 is MGHRA, CDR2 YSYEKL, per germline. CDR3 residues: CASRHPGTNYGYTF. The CDR3 DNA reads as TGCGCCAGCCGCCACCCCGGGACTAACTATGGCTACACCTTC.

This clonotype was detected a few times. V usage is TRBV6-1 and J usage is TRBJ2-7; 7 nucleotides agree with TRBD1. V lost 6 bases to trimming and J lost 1 base; unmatched junction nucleotides: 9. Germline V gene sequence: CDR1 MNHNS, CDR2 SASEGT. The CDR3 length is 15 residues. The CDR3 coding sequence is TGTGCCAGCAGCTATTGGACAGGCCAGTCCTACGAGCAGTACTTC. Protein product: CASSYWTGQSYEQYF.

This clonotype was found many times. V and J are TRBV28 and TRBJ2-7, with 10 positions matching TRBD1. The CDR3 is 15 residues long. The ends lost 6 bases at V and 3 bases at J; junction bases unmatched: 8. Germline lookup yields CDR1 MDHEN and CDR2 SYDVKM. This CDR3 is CASSPDRGGYYEQYF. CDR3 coding DNA: TGTGCCAGCAGCCCGGACAGGGGGGGATACTACGAGCAGTACTTC.

This clonotype appeared a few times. The V call is TRBV5-4, the J call TRBJ2-1; 16 bases map to TRBD2. Gene TRBJ2-5 matches the end of the DNA better, so the J call may be wrong. Germline V gene lookup returns CDR1 SGHNT and CDR2 YYREEE (reference sequence). The CDR3 spans 17 residues. The CDR3 region is CASSGTSGRARQETQYF. Here the CDR3 DNA reads TGTGCCAGCAGCGGGACTAGCGGGAGGGCCCGGCAAGAGACCCAGTACTTC.

This rearrangement joins TRBV28 to TRBJ2-5, with D possibly called TRBD1 or TRBD2 (5 bases each). From germline, CDR1 is MDHEN and CDR2 SYDVKM. Between the trimmed V and J ends, which lost 5 bases and 3 bases, there was a span of 13 bases. The CDR3 covers 14 residues. The CDR3 spells CASSTAGTEETQYF. In DNA, the CDR3 is TGTGCCAGCAGTACGGCCGGGACGGAAGAGACCCAGTACTTC. Drawing the rest from reference TRBV28 and TRBJ2-5, the complete variable domain is DVKVTQSSRYLVKRTGEKVFLECVQDMDHENMFWYRQDPGLGLRLIYFSYDVKMKEKGDIPEGYSVSREKKERFSLILESASTNQTSMYLCASSTAGTEETQYFGPGTRLLVL.

This clonotype was picked up many times. The chain is built from TRBV11-2 and TRBJ2-5; D possibly uses TRBD1 or TRBD2 (6 bases each). The CDR3 contains 16 residues. Trimming removed 5 bases at V and 4 bases at J, with 20 bases between. Germline CDR1 and CDR2: SGHAT and FQNNGV. The CDR3, as DNA: TGTGCCAGCAGCCCCTGGGGGGCGACACTGGGAGAGACCCAGTACTTC. Residues: CASSPWGATLGETQYF.

In the case of this clonotype: A far larger clone is just one base off, so this is likely a read error. No conserved phenylalanine or tryptophan ends this CDR3, so it is likely a read error. The chain uses TRBV11-2 and TRBJ1-2, with 11 bases that match TRBD1. The germline V gene encodes CDR1 SGHAT and CDR2 FQNNGV. The CDR3 consists of 17 residues. V shed 5 bases, J shed 4 bases, and the junction held 12 bases outside the gene matches. The CDR3 loop is CASSNIGQGARIYGYTL. CDR3 nucleotides: TGTGCCAGCAGCAATATTGGACAGGGGGCGAGGATCTATGGCTACACCCTC.

This clonotype showed up many times. The CDR3 sequence: CASSQGKGGPISYEQYF. The CDR3 DNA reads TGTGCCAGCAGCCAAGGGAAAGGGGGGCCGATCTCCTACGAGCAGTACTTC. The V gene is TRBV14, the J gene TRBJ2-7; D is possibly TRBD1 or TRBD2 (6 bases each). The CDR3 extends over 17 amino acids. Germline CDR1 SGHDN, CDR2 FVKESK. Trimming took 1 base from V and 0 from J, leaving 16 bases between them.

The table lists this clonotype with many counts. V gene TRBV6-2 or TRBV6-3 combines with J gene TRBJ2-7, with 7 bases identical to TRBD1. The CDR3 runs 15 residues. Unmatched junction bases numbered 11, after V lost 5 bases and J lost 4 bases. Germline assignment: CDR1 MNHEY and CDR2 SVGEGT. The CDR3 spells CASSEIGTETYEQYF. CDR3 nucleotides: TGTGCCAGCAGTGAAATCGGGACAGAGACATACGAGCAGTACTTC.

Note on this clonotype: This likely stems from a read error, as it lies one base from a far larger clone. The CDR3 sequence: CASSLSRTGGPYERYF. DNA of the CDR3: TGTGCCAGCAGTTTGTCCAGGACAGGGGGTCCATACGAGCGGTACTTC. The chain employs TRBV10-3 and TRBJ2-7, with 10 bases identical to TRBD1. This CDR3 is 16 amino acids long. The germline CDR1 and CDR2 sequences are ENHRY and SYGVKD.

This clonotype was recorded at least ten times. J is TRBJ1-2 and V is TRBV6-1, with 11 bases aligning to TRBD1. The ends lost 7 bases at V and 0 bases at J; junction bases unmatched: 7. CDR1 is MNHNS, CDR2 SASEGT, per germline. This CDR3 has 16 amino acids. This chain's CDR3 is CASNRDRGAANYGYTF. The CDR3 DNA is TGTGCCAGCAACAGGGACAGGGGGGCAGCTAACTATGGCTACACCTTC.

Turning to this clonotype: A far more abundant clone sits one base away, making this likely a read error. The V gene is TRBV11-2, the J gene TRBJ2-1; TRBD2 matches 12 bases. V was clipped by 6 bases and J by 7 bases; unmatched bases: 4. The germline V gene has CDR1 SGHAT and CDR2 FQNNGV. The CDR3 sequence is 14 residues long. For the CDR3, the DNA is TGTGCCAGCAGTCGGACTAGCGGGATGAATGAGCAGTTCTTC. This encodes CASSRTSGMNEQFF.

The chain recombines TRBV4-1 with TRBJ2-5; D is ambiguous. Germline V lookup: CDR1 MGHRA, CDR2 YSYEKL. The CDR3 has 16 amino acids. The germline V and J ends were trimmed by 1 base and 1 base, with 13 bases remaining between them. The CDR3 DNA sequence: TGCGCCAGCAGCCAAGTTTCCCCGCCCACCCAAGAGACCCAGTACTTC. Translated: CASSQVSPPTQETQYF.

The CDR3 DNA reads as TGTGCCAGCAGTTACGCAGGACTAGCGGGAGTTGATACGCAGTATTTT. This encodes CASSYAGLAGVDTQYF. The chain joins TRBV6-2 or TRBV6-3 to TRBJ2-3, with 13 bases matching TRBD2. There are 16 residues in the CDR3. The junction had 5 bases not matched to a gene; V was cut back by 2 bases and J by 6 bases. Germline assignment: CDR1 MNHEY and CDR2 SVGEGT.

This sequence joins TRBV20-1 and TRBJ1-1, with 10 nucleotides matching TRBD1. This CDR3 is built from 15 residues. Per the germline V gene, CDR1 is DFQATT and CDR2 is SNEGSKA (reference sequence). The trim removed 5 bases at V and 5 bases at J, leaving 11 bases unmatched. CDR3 coding DNA: TGCAGTGCTCCAGACAGGGGGCGAGGAGGAACTGAAGCTTTCTTT. Residues: CSAPDRGRGGTEAFF.

This rearrangement joins TRBV27 to TRBJ2-3, with 11 bases identical to TRBD2. Trimming cost V 1 base and J 3 bases; bases outside gene matches: 12. The CDR3 consists of 19 residues. Germline V gene lookup returns CDR1 MNHEY and CDR2 SMNVEV (reference sequence). The chain's CDR3 is CASSLFVRMGLADTDTQYF. The CDR3 nucleotides read TGTGCCAGCAGTTTATTCGTCCGTATGGGACTAGCGGATACAGATACGCAGTATTTT.

This clonotype was recorded at least ten times. The chain uses TRBV18 and TRBJ1-1; D gene uncertain. Germline-derived CDR1 and CDR2 are KGHSH and LQKENI. The CDR3 runs 14 residues. Trimming took 0 bases from V and 1 from J, leaving 6 bases between them. DNA of the CDR3: TGTGCCAGCTCACCACCGAGTGGGAACACTGAAGCTTTCTTT. It translates to CASSPPSGNTEAFF.

This clonotype was picked up many times. The rearrangement joins TRBV6-1 to TRBJ1-5, with 7 bases that match TRBD1. The CDR3 extends over 18 amino acids. Germline loops: CDR1 MNHNS, CDR2 SASEGT. Trimming removed 4 bases from V and 2 bases from J; junction bases left unmatched: 14. For the CDR3, the DNA is TGTGCCAGCAGTGTAGGGACAGTGAGGAGTTTTGGCAATCAGCCCCAGCATTTT. Encoded protein: CASSVGTVRSFGNQPQHF.

The table lists this clonotype with many counts. The V gene is TRBV28, the J gene TRBJ2-7; 9 bases are shared with TRBD2. J lost 3 bases, V lost 6 bases, and 12 bases had no gene match. CDR1 and CDR2 from the germline V gene are MDHEN and SYDVKM. This CDR3 has 16 residues. DNA of the CDR3: TGTGCCAGCAGGCCACTAGCGGGTAGCCCAATCTACGAGCAGTACTTC. It specifies CASRPLAGSPIYEQYF.

This clonotype was counted ten times or more. CDR3 sequence reads: CASSLDNRSNQPQHF. CDR3 nucleotides: TGTGCCAGCAGTTTAGACAATCGTAGCAATCAGCCCCAGCATTTT. The gene calls are TRBV12-3 or TRBV12-4 and TRBJ1-5, with D uncertain. With 1 base removed from V and 0 bases from J, the gap between germline ends came to 7 bases. The CDR3 consists of 15 residues.

For this clonotype: This may arise from a read error, as a much more abundant clone is one base away. The rearrangement joins TRBV6-5 to TRBJ1-1, with TRBD1 matching 10 bases. The CDR3 is 15 amino acids. Germline V gene data show CDR1 as MNHEY and CDR2 as SVGAGI. The CDR3 DNA sequence: TGTGCCGGCAGTTACTCCGGACAGGGGGAAACTGAAGCTTTCTTT. This codes for CAGSYSGQGETEAFF.

The chain links TRBV6-2 or TRBV6-3 to TRBJ2-1; D is possibly TRBD2 (5 bases). CDR1 and CDR2 from the germline V gene are MNHEY and SVGEGT. Trimming took 5 bases from V and 0 from J, leaving 14 bases between them. The CDR3 spans 16 residues. The CDR3 region has the DNA TGTGCCAGCAGTGAAGAGACTATGAGCTCCTACAATGAGCAGTTCTTC. It specifies CASSEETMSSYNEQFF.

This sequence joins TRBV20-1 and TRBJ2-2, with TRBD2 as a possible D gene (7 bases). The CDR3 is 16 amino acids. In germline, CDR1 is DFQATT, CDR2 SNEGSKA (reference sequence). Deletions cut 0 bases from V and 3 bases from J, with 14 bases between. The CDR3 reads CSARDKGGADTGELFF. CDR3 nucleotides: TGCAGTGCTAGAGATAAGGGGGGGGCAGACACCGGGGAGCTGTTTTTT.

In this sample, this clonotype turned up many times. This sequence joins TRBV30 and TRBJ2-1; tentatively, D is TRBD1 or TRBD2 (5 bases each). CDR3 size: 14 residues. The V end lost 1 base, the J end lost 6 bases, and 13 bases lay between the germline ends. Germline values: CDR1 GTSNPN, CDR2 SVGIG (reference sequence). The DNA of the CDR3 is TGTGCCTGGAGTGGGGGGATGGAGTTCAATGAGCAGTTCTTC. It codes for CAWSGGMEFNEQFF.

This clonotype was detected ten times or more. The rearrangement links TRBV9 to TRBJ2-1, with no clear D. The CDR3 has 14 residues. CDR1 is SGDLS and CDR2 is YYNGEE in the germline V gene. Trimming left V 8 bases short and J 0 bases short, with 12 bases between. The CDR3 loop is CASPTMVSYNEQFF. The CDR3 region has the DNA TGTGCCAGTCCCACCATGGTCTCCTACAATGAGCAGTTCTTC.

The J gene is TRBJ1-2, the V gene TRBV19; 7 nucleotides agree with TRBD1. The junction had 4 bases not matched to a gene; V was cut back by 3 bases and J by 3 bases. Germline assignment: CDR1 LNHDA and CDR2 SQIVND (reference sequence). The CDR3 spans 14 residues. This chain's CDR3 is CASSMGQPYYGYTF. The CDR3 nucleotides read TGTGCCAGTAGTATGGGACAGCCGTACTATGGCTACACCTTC. The variable domain in full, completed from reference TRBV19 and TRBJ1-2, reads DGGITQSPKYLFRKEGQNVTLSCEQNLNHDAMYWYRQDPGQGLRLIYYSQIVNDFQKGDIAEGYSVSREKKESFPLTVTSAQKNPTAFYLCASSMGQPYYGYTFGSGTRLTVV.

Ten or more counts support this clonotype. The CDR3 loop reads CASSQRREGSYEQYF. The CDR3 DNA is TGCGCCAGCAGCCAACGGCGGGAGGGCTCCTACGAGCAGTACTTC. This rearrangement joins TRBV4-1 to TRBJ2-7, with 9 bases lining up with TRBD2. The germline gives CDR1 MGHRA, CDR2 YSYEKL. The ends lost 2 bases at V and 0 bases at J; junction bases unmatched: 2. The CDR3 loop spans 15 amino acids.

This clonotype was seen many times. The chain employs TRBV25-1 and TRBJ1-2; D remains unclear. This CDR3 has 13 residues. V lost 1 base, J lost 5 bases, and 8 bases lay in between. The germline CDR1 and CDR2 sequences are MGHDK and SYGVNS. The CDR3 loop reads CASSEFNSYGYTF. CDR3 bases: TGTGCCAGCAGTGAATTTAACAGTTATGGCTACACCTTC.

Regarding this clonotype: As the CDR3 is not closed by the conserved phenylalanine or tryptophan, this likely results from a read error. It is unclear where the CDR3 begins or ends on the DNA, so no DNA is shown, and the CDR3 is as TCRdb lists it. The chain recombines TRBV28 with TRBJ1-3. Looked up from germline, CDR1 is MDHEN and CDR2 is SYDVKM. Ends included, the CDR3 has 18 residues. CDR3 region: CASSLGPAAGRSGNTRYV.